Below, one T cell receptor (beta chain) is given with its context. Antigen: not known. This CDR3 has 14 residues. V was shortened by 2 bases and J by 5 bases, with 10 bases between the two germline ends. Germline lookup yields CDR1 MNHEY and CDR2 SVGAGI. The data are from a study of CD8 T cell repertoires and HIV-1 epitope variants. About the study: 1M T cells were kept uncultured as a baseline.

TCRdb keeps only in-frame clones here, not all; method: immunoSEQ multiplex PCR. Altogether about 5,000 clones are present, about three fifths being singletons, with the ten largest covering over 40%. The V call is TRBV6-5, the J call TRBJ1-5; no clear D gene. The receptor's source is a male donor with HIV. Sequenced input: cultured CD8+ T cells derived from PBMCs. The CDR3 region has the DNA TGTGCCAGCAGTTACACCGTAACTGATCAGCCCCAGCATTTT. Translated: CASSYTVTDQPQHF.